This T cell receptor (beta chain) stems from a study of CXCR4 blockade with PD-1 therapy in pancreatic cancer. Assay: immunoSEQ multiplex PCR; the TCRdb copy retains only in-frame clones and omits some. Of thousands of clones listed, around 50% are singletons. The V gene lost 0 bases and the J gene lost 6 bases, with 16 bases spanning the gap. CDR1 and CDR2 from the germline V gene are SGDLS and YYNGEE. The CDR3 covers 16 residues. The receptor comes from a human donor with pancreatic ductal adenocarcinoma. Material: tumor tissue. This chain links TRBV9 with TRBJ2-1, with a weak D call TRBD1 (6 bases). In DNA form, the CDR3 reads TGTGCCAGCAGCGTAGAGGGGACACTTTTACCCAATGAGCAGTTCTTC. Residues: CASSVEGTLLPNEQFF.